A selection of T cell receptor beta chains follows, all from one sample in a study of blood T cells in healthy people across ages. TCRdb fed the 5' RACE reads into MiXCR, producing one record per CDR3 protein. The table has more than 1,000,000 distinct CDR3 sequences, less than 25% seen once. This same sample was also part of a study on T cells of mothers and their children.

The sequenced sample was blood. Receptors were obtained from a girl aged 2-10 years in good health. The CDR3 runs from the conserved cysteine through the conserved F or W. D genes are given only for firm matches. Only some rows state a clone size, as once, few, many or a class for expanded clones.

TGTGCCAGCAGTGACCGGACTAGCGGGGGGTATGATGAGCAGTTCTTC,CASSDRTSGGYDEQFF,NA,TRBJ2-1,TRBV6-4,TRBD2
TGCGCCAGCAGCTTCTCCGGGACTAGCCTGATCTTC,CASSFSGTSLIF,NA,TRBJ2-5,TRBV5-1,TRBD2
TGCAGTGCTAAACAGGGTCGAAACACTGAAGCTTTCTTT,CSAKQGRNTEAFF,NA,TRBJ1-1,TRBV20-1,NA
TGTGCCAGCAGCTTCACAAACCCCTACGAGCAGTACTTC,CASSFTNPYEQYF,NA,TRBJ2-7,TRBV7-2,NA
TGTGCCAGCAGCTTAAGTCACAGCCAGCCCCTGGGCGGTGAAAAACTGTTTTTT,CASSLSHSQPLGGEKLFF,NA,TRBJ1-4,TRBV11-2,NA
TGCAGTGCTACCGGGACGCTTTATGGCTACACCTTC,CSATGTLYGYTF,NA,TRBJ1-2,TRBV20-1,NA
TGTGCCAGCAGTCGGACAGGGGAGACCTCCAGGACCCAGTACTTC,CASSRTGETSRTQYF,few,TRBJ2-5,TRBV6-5,TRBD1
TGTGCCAGCAGTTTATATTGGGATTACGAGCAGTACTTC,CASSLYWDYEQYF,NA,TRBJ2-7,TRBV28,NA
TGCAGTGCTAGCTCACAGGGGGCGAGAGGCTACACCTTC,CSASSQGARGYTF,NA,TRBJ1-2,TRBV20-1,TRBD1
TGCAGTGCCGCCATTCTAGCGGGGGGCCGTACAGATACGCAGTATTTT,CSAAILAGGRTDTQYF,once,TRBJ2-3,TRBV20-1,TRBD2
TGTGCCAGCAGTTTAGCGCTAAATTTAGCTAACTATGGCTACACCTTC,CASSLALNLANYGYTF,NA,TRBJ1-2,TRBV12-3/TRBV12-4,NA
TGTGCCAGCAGCTTGGGAGGGGAATGGAAGACCCAGTACTTC,CASSLGGEWKTQYF,few,TRBJ2-5,TRBV7-9,TRBD2
TGTGCCAGCAGCGTGGGACAGGGTATCGATCAGCCCCAGCATTTT,CASSVGQGIDQPQHF,NA,TRBJ1-5,TRBV9,TRBD1
TGCAGCGTGAGAATGGGACAGGGCGGGGAAAAACTGTTTTTT,CSVRMGQGGEKLFF,few,TRBJ1-4,TRBV29-1,TRBD1
TGTGCCAGCCGTCGGCCAGGGGTAGAGGACACCATATATTTT,CASRRPGVEDTIYF,few,TRBJ1-3,TRBV12-3/TRBV12-4,NA
TGTGCCAGCAGTGAGAGGGGGCGCGGGTCCTACGAGCAGTACTTC,CASSERGRGSYEQYF,NA,TRBJ2-7,TRBV25-1,TRBD1
TGCAGCGGTTTGAAGACTAGCGGGGTGGGGGAGCTGTTTTTT,CSGLKTSGVGELFF,NA,TRBJ2-2,TRBV29-1,TRBD2
TGTGCCAGCAGCCCGGAGACCCCCGAGCAGTACTTC,CASSPETPEQYF,NA,TRBJ2-7,TRBV14,NA
TGCAGCCGGGTCCAGGGGGCGCGAGGGGAGCTGTTTTTT,CSRVQGARGELFF,NA,TRBJ2-2,TRBV29-1,TRBD1
TGCGCCAGCAGCTCAGGGGTTGGGGGCGAGGAGCAGTTCTTC,CASSSGVGGEEQFF,NA,TRBJ2-1,TRBV4-3,NA
TGCGCCAGCAGCCCCGTCCCTGAGGATACGCAGTATTTT,CASSPVPEDTQYF,many,TRBJ2-3,TRBV7-2,NA
TGTGCCAGCAGCTTTCGACAGGCCGGCTCCTACGAGCAGTACTTC,CASSFRQAGSYEQYF,few,TRBJ2-7,TRBV7-9,NA
TGTGCCAGCACACAGGGGGTAATAAACACTGAAGCTTTCTTT,CASTQGVINTEAFF,few,TRBJ1-1,TRBV19,TRBD1
TGTGCCAGCAGCTTAAACGTCGGGGGGGAGCTGTTTTTT,CASSLNVGGELFF,few,TRBJ2-2,TRBV11-3,NA
TGCAGCGTTGCCAACAAACCGGGACAGGTCCGAGCATTCTCCTACGAGCAGTACTTC,CSVANKPGQVRAFSYEQYF,NA,TRBJ2-7,TRBV29-1,TRBD1
TGTGCCAGCACAGGCTCCACCATATATTTT,CASTGSTIYF,NA,TRBJ1-3,TRBV12-3/TRBV12-4,NA
TGTGCCAGTAGCACCCTCTCGTGGGTAGCTGAAGCTTTCTTT,CASSTLSWVAEAFF,few,TRBJ1-1,TRBV19,NA
TGTGCCAGCAGCGTGGATCAGGGGGGGGCGATTCCCCCAGATACGCAGTATTTT,CASSVDQGGAIPPDTQYF,NA,TRBJ2-3,TRBV9,NA
TGTGCCAGCAGCTTAATTAGCCTAAGCTACACCTTC,CASSLISLSYTF,few,TRBJ1-2,TRBV7-9,NA
TGTGCCAGCAAGGGGATAGCGGGCAATGAGCAGTTCTTC,CASKGIAGNEQFF,NA,TRBJ2-1,TRBV2,TRBD2
TGCGCCAGCAGCTCAGACGGTACAGGGACGGGAAACACCATATATTTT,CASSSDGTGTGNTIYF,NA,TRBJ1-3,TRBV5-1,NA
TGCAGTGCCAGCCAGACTAGCGTCAGAGGGACCCAGTACTTC,CSASQTSVRGTQYF,once,TRBJ2-5,TRBV20-1,TRBD2
TGTGCCAGCAGCTTGGATCCGGACACCAACGAGCAGTACTTC,CASSLDPDTNEQYF,few,TRBJ2-7,TRBV5-8,NA
TGTGCCATCAGTGAGTCGAGTAGCGGGGGTTGGCAGACAGATACGCAGTATTTT,CAISESSSGGWQTDTQYF,NA,TRBJ2-3,TRBV10-3,TRBD2
TGCAGTGCTAGAGATGTAAAGCGGGGGGAGGTCGGGGAGCTGTTTTTT,CSARDVKRGEVGELFF,NA,TRBJ2-2,TRBV20-1,TRBD2
TGCGCCAGCAGCCTAATAGCGGGGGCGAACACCGGGGAGCTGTTTTTT,CASSLIAGANTGELFF,NA,TRBJ2-2,TRBV4-1,TRBD2
TGTGCCAGCACCCACGGTGCAACTAATGAAAAACTGTTTTTT,CASTHGATNEKLFF,NA,TRBJ1-4,TRBV5-6,NA
TGCAGCGCCGAGAGAGGACAGGGCAGGAACGAGCAGTACTTC,CSAERGQGRNEQYF,NA,TRBJ2-7,TRBV29-1,TRBD1
TGCAGTGCTAGTGCTTCACAGGGATTCGAGCAGTACTTC,CSASASQGFEQYF,few,TRBJ2-7,TRBV20-1,NA
TGCGCCAGCAGCTTCCAGCCCCCTCAAGAGACCCAGTACTTC,CASSFQPPQETQYF,few,TRBJ2-5,TRBV5-1,NA
TGCGCCAGCAGCCAAGAACGCGGAGATAATTCACCCCTCCACTTT,CASSQERGDNSPLHF,few,TRBJ1-6,TRBV4-3,NA
TGTGCCAGCAGCTATGGGGCGGGAAGGATGGTCGGAGAGACCCAGTACTTC,CASSYGAGRMVGETQYF,few,TRBJ2-5,TRBV7-2,NA
TGCGCCAGCAGCCAAGGGATCTACGCGGGCACAGATACGCAGTATTTT,CASSQGIYAGTDTQYF,NA,TRBJ2-3,TRBV4-1,NA
TGTGCCAGCAGCTTTTCAGGGGGAGACGGTAGTGAAGCTTTCTTT,CASSFSGGDGSEAFF,NA,TRBJ1-1,TRBV12-3/TRBV12-4,TRBD1
TGTGCCAGCAGCGTAATGGTCGACGGCTACGAGCAGTACTTC,CASSVMVDGYEQYF,NA,TRBJ2-7,TRBV9,NA
TGTGCCAGCAGCTTGACCTCTCAGGCCTACGAGCAGTACTTC,CASSLTSQAYEQYF,many,TRBJ2-7,TRBV7-6,NA
TGTGCCACCCGTCGCGCTAGCGGAAATCAAGAGACCCAGTACTTC,CATRRASGNQETQYF,NA,TRBJ2-5,TRBV7-8,TRBD2
TGTGCCAGCAGGCCCGGGACTAGCTTCGACAATGAGCAGTTCTTC,CASRPGTSFDNEQFF,NA,TRBJ2-1,TRBV7-9,TRBD2
TGTGCCAGCAGTCCAGGGGGGACTGGCAGCCTTAGCACAGATACGCAGTATTTT,CASSPGGTGSLSTDTQYF,NA,TRBJ2-3,TRBV12-3/TRBV12-4,NA
TGTGCCAGCAGCTTAATGGCAGGGGGAGGTCAGCCCCAGCATTTT,CASSLMAGGGQPQHF,NA,TRBJ1-5,TRBV11-2,TRBD1
TGTGCCAGGAGCGTAGAGCCGGGGGCGACCTACGAGCAGTACTTC,CARSVEPGATYEQYF,NA,TRBJ2-7,TRBV9,NA
TGTGCCAGCAGCAGCGGTCGTAAGGAGTTCTTC,CASSSGRKEFF,few,TRBJ2-1,TRBV7-8,NA
TGTGCCACCAGTGATGGAGGGGGCTTGGGTGGAAACACCATATATTTT,CATSDGGGLGGNTIYF,NA,TRBJ1-3,TRBV24-1,TRBD1
TGCAGCGTTGGTTTGCTGATGGGGGATACGCAGTATTTT,CSVGLLMGDTQYF,few,TRBJ2-3,TRBV29-1,NA
TGCAGCGTTGAAGGGGGATTGACTGAAGCTTTCTTT,CSVEGGLTEAFF,NA,TRBJ1-1,TRBV29-1,NA
TGTGCCAGCAGCCAAGAGGGGACCCAGTACTTC,CASSQEGTQYF,many,TRBJ2-5,TRBV3-1,NA
TGTGCCAGCAGCTCGCTCCGCGGGGGGCCCCATGAGCAGTTCTTC,CASSSLRGGPHEQFF,NA,TRBJ2-1,TRBV11-3,TRBD2
TGTGCCAGCAGCCAAGACGGGTTGCGGACCCAGGCCGCGGGGCAGTACTTC,CASSQDGLRTQAAGQYF,few,TRBJ2-5,TRBV4-2,NA
TGTGCCAGCAGCCCCCGTGGGATAGCGGGGGGGCTTCTCAAAGAGACCCAGTACTTC,CASSPRGIAGGLLKETQYF,NA,TRBJ2-5,TRBV7-2,TRBD2